This TCR beta chain was identified during a study of cytomegalovirus exposure and HLA in healthy donors. Broader study findings: About 180 TCR beta chains were listed as cytomegalovirus-associated.

About this clone itself: Its antigen is unknown.

Primers: 60 Vbeta forward and 13 Jbeta reverse. Sequencing used immunoSEQ multiplex PCR; TCRdb keeps in-frame clones, though not all of them. This table holds 150,000 to 200,000 clones, around four fifths found once. The specimen was PBMCs. The clonotype originates from a man aged 18 to 35 in good health and CMV-seropositive.

CDR3 residues: CASSTSGWNSYNEQFF. The CDR3, as DNA: TGCGCCAGCAGTACTAGCGGGTGGAACTCCTACAATGAGCAGTTCTTC. V gene TRBV23-1 combines with J gene TRBJ2-1, with TRBD2 matching over 9 bases. TRBV23-1 falls under the ORF class, with uncertain function. V shed 5 bases, J shed 0 bases, and the junction held 5 bases outside the gene matches. This CDR3 is 16 amino acids long.